This is a list of T cell receptor beta chains from one sample in a study of blood T cell repertoires in COVID-19. Produced via immunoSEQ multiplex PCR; TCRdb's table is partial and in-frame only. The sample contains 150,000 to 180,000 clones, under 90% of which appear only once. Material for sequencing was peripheral blood. These receptors were taken from a man in his sixties with acute or convalescent COVID-19. The CDR3 runs from the conserved cysteine through the conserved F or W. The order of the fields is V gene, clone size, D gene, J gene, CDR3 protein, CDR3 DNA. The D gene is left open where the match is weak. Not every row has a clone size; where given, it reads once, few, many or a size class.

TRBV7-2	once	TRBD2	TRBJ2-5	CASSFGGLAGYQETQYF	TGTGCCAGCAGCTTCGGTGGACTAGCGGGGTACCAAGAGACCCAGTACTTC
TRBV21-1	NA	NA	TRBJ2-7	CASSKGRRKPYEQYF	TGTGCCAGCAGCAAGGGCAGAAGGAAACCGTACGAGCAGTACTTC
TRBV28	NA	NA	TRBJ1-2	CASRPGGEAYGYTF	TGTGCCAGCAGACCCGGGGGGGAAGCCTATGGCTACACCTTC
TRBV6-5	NA	NA	TRBJ2-1	CASGRRFYNEQFF	TGTGCCAGCGGGCGGAGGTTTTACAATGAGCAGTTCTTC
TRBV3-1/TRBV3-2	few	NA	TRBJ1-1	CASSHSTSGTEAFF	TGTGCCAGCAGCCACTCGACGTCGGGCACTGAAGCTTTCTTT
TRBV25-1	NA	NA	TRBJ2-7	CASSATGRGTSYEQYF	TGTGCCAGCAGTGCCACAGGGAGGGGGACCTCCTACGAGCAGTACTTC
TRBV25-1	NA	TRBD2	TRBJ2-3	CASRASGGTDTQYF	TGTGCCAGCAGGGCTAGCGGGGGGACAGATACGCAGTATTTT
TRBV29-1	once	TRBD1	TRBJ2-4	CSVLKLQGARYIQYF	TGCAGCGTTTTGAAGCTACAGGGGGCGCGATACATTCAGTACTTC
TRBV18	NA	TRBD1	TRBJ1-2	CASSPPGQGGYGYTF	TGTGCCAGCTCACCGCCGGGACAGGGGGGCTATGGCTACACCTTC
TRBV6-2/TRBV6-3	NA	NA	TRBJ2-3	CASSYSKGRTDTQYF	TGTGCCAGCAGTTACTCGAAGGGGAGGACAGATACGCAGTATTTT
TRBV19	NA	TRBD2	TRBJ2-7	CASSRGLAEAEQYF	TGTGCCAGTAGTAGAGGACTAGCGGAAGCCGAGCAGTACTTC
TRBV5-1	once	NA	TRBJ1-2	CASSSGAGEGYGYTF	TGCGCCAGCAGCTCTGGGGCAGGGGAAGGGTATGGCTACACCTTC
TRBV28	NA	NA	TRBJ1-5	CASSLGAQPQHF	TGTGCCAGCAGTTTAGGGGCCCAGCCCCAGCATTTT
TRBV9	NA	TRBD2	TRBJ2-1	CASSVTSGGSGSYNEQFF	TGTGCCAGCAGCGTAACCAGCGGGGGGTCCGGCTCCTACAATGAGCAGTTCTTC
TRBV18	NA	NA	TRBJ2-3	CASSPLSSGSTDTQYF	TGTGCCAGCTCACCATTAAGTAGCGGTAGCACAGATACGCAGTATTTT
TRBV19	NA	NA	TRBJ2-4	CASSLRTADKNIQYF	TGTGCCAGTAGCCTCCGGACAGCAGACAAAAACATTCAGTACTTC
TRBV3-1/TRBV3-2	NA	TRBD2	TRBJ2-5	CASSLQAAGGLGTQYF	TGTGCCAGCAGTCTCCAAGCAGCGGGGGGGCTGGGGACCCAGTACTTC
TRBV6-2/TRBV6-3	NA	TRBD1	TRBJ1-2	CASSPSRTGTFGYTF	TGTGCCAGCAGCCCCTCCCGGACAGGGACCTTTGGCTACACCTTC
TRBV5-4	NA	NA	TRBJ1-3	CASRQTGSGNTIYF	TGTGCCAGCAGACAGACAGGTTCTGGAAACACCATATATTTT
TRBV30	NA	NA	TRBJ2-1	CAWRRQGNNEQFF	TGTGCCTGGAGGAGGCAGGGGAACAATGAGCAGTTCTTC
TRBV6-2/TRBV6-3	NA	NA	TRBJ1-2	CASSFAGDGYTF	TGTGCCAGCAGCTTCGCAGGGGACGGCTACACCTTC
TRBV10-3	once	NA	TRBJ2-4	CASQPGEAVGRNIQYF	TGTGCCTCCCAACCCGGGGAAGCAGTGGGTCGAAACATTCAGTACTTC
TRBV24-1	NA	NA	TRBJ2-7	CATSQTGTPVSEQYF	TGTGCCACCAGCCAGACCGGGACACCCGTCTCCGAGCAGTACTTC
TRBV7-2	NA	NA	TRBJ1-1	CASSPHGSRMNTEAFF	TGTGCCAGCAGCCCCCACGGTAGCCGCATGAACACTGAAGCTTTCTTT
TRBV7-2	NA	NA	TRBJ1-1	CASSLESWGAEAFF	TGTGCCAGCAGCTTAGAGAGCTGGGGCGCTGAAGCTTTCTTT
TRBV9	NA	TRBD1	TRBJ1-2	CASSVVEGRGYFGYTF	TGTGCCAGCAGCGTAGTGGAGGGCAGGGGGTATTTCGGCTACACCTTC
TRBV9	NA	NA	TRBJ2-2	CASSVAGVNTGELFF	TGTGCCAGCAGCGTAGCGGGTGTTAACACCGGGGAGCTGTTTTTT
TRBV9	NA	TRBD1	TRBJ1-3	CASSAQGAHGNTIYF	TGTGCCAGCAGCGCACAGGGGGCGCATGGAAACACCATATATTTT
TRBV7-2	NA	NA	TRBJ1-4	CASSLVGSNEKLFF	TGTGCCAGCAGCTTAGTTGGGAGTAATGAAAAACTGTTTTTT
TRBV7-9	NA	NA	TRBJ2-7	CASSLVQTVAYEQYF	TGTGCCAGCAGCTTAGTACAGACCGTAGCCTACGAGCAGTACTTC
TRBV4-1	NA	TRBD1	TRBJ2-7	CASSQPGQSYEQYF	TGCGCCAGCAGCCAACCGGGACAGAGCTACGAGCAGTACTTC
TRBV24-1	NA	TRBD1	TRBJ2-5	CATREGTGTQYF	TGTGCCACCAGGGAGGGGACAGGGACCCAGTACTTC
TRBV7-2	NA	TRBD2	TRBJ2-2	CASSHGTSGRGGELFF	TGTGCCAGCAGCCACGGGACTAGCGGGAGAGGCGGGGAGCTGTTTTTT
TRBV5-6	NA	NA	TRBJ2-3	CASSLMEQTITDTQYF	TGTGCCAGCAGCTTGATGGAGCAGACCATCACAGATACGCAGTATTTT
TRBV7-3	NA	NA	TRBJ2-1	CASSLNPETGDNEQFF	TGTGCCAGCAGCTTAAATCCCGAGACGGGGGACAATGAGCAGTTCTTC
TRBV28	NA	NA	TRBJ2-1	CASSLIAGHNEQFF	TGTGCCAGCAGTTTAATCGCGGGGCACAATGAGCAGTTCTTC
TRBV2	NA	NA	TRBJ1-5	CASSSGQRGGPQHF	TGTGCCAGCAGTTCTGGACAAAGAGGGGGGCCCCAGCATTTT
TRBV11-1	few	NA	TRBJ1-1	CASSPYRETEAFF	TGTGCCAGCAGCCCCTACAGGGAAACTGAAGCTTTCTTT
TRBV10-2	NA	TRBD2	TRBJ2-3	CASRIGTTTDTQYF	TGCGCCAGCAGGATAGGGACTACTACAGATACGCAGTATTTT
TRBV29-1	NA	TRBD2	TRBJ2-7	CSVASGTYEQYF	TGCAGCGTTGCTAGCGGAACCTACGAGCAGTACTTC
TRBV30	NA	TRBD1	TRBJ1-6	CAWAGTDNSPLHF	TGTGCCTGGGCCGGGACAGATAATTCACCCCTCCACTTT
TRBV19	few	TRBD1	TRBJ1-2	CASSILRTGGDYGYTF	TGTGCCAGTAGTATTCTGAGGACAGGGGGCGACTATGGCTACACCTTC
TRBV29-1	few	NA	TRBJ1-3	CSVVTGGKGLSGNTIYF	TGCAGCGTTGTAACTGGGGGGAAAGGTCTATCTGGAAACACCATATATTTT
TRBV24-1	once	TRBD1	TRBJ2-1	CATSDWGSGGRNEQFF	TGTGCCACCAGTGATTGGGGGTCAGGGGGCAGAAATGAGCAGTTCTTC
TRBV19	NA	TRBD1	TRBJ2-7	CASSIRPDRGPIEQYF	TGTGCCAGTAGTATACGCCCGGACAGGGGGCCGATCGAGCAGTACTTC
TRBV19	NA	NA	TRBJ2-3	CASSIQDSRDTQYF	TGTGCCAGTAGTATCCAGGACTCAAGAGATACGCAGTATTTT
TRBV28	few	NA	TRBJ1-2	CASSLAPNGYTF	TGTGCCAGCAGTTTGGCCCCCAATGGCTACACCTTC
TRBV28	NA	NA	TRBJ1-4	CASSRAGATNEKLFF	TGTGCCAGCAGTCGCGCGGGGGCAACTAATGAAAAACTGTTTTTT
TRBV6-1	once	TRBD1	TRBJ1-2	CASSDFGGQGTYGYTF	TGTGCCAGCAGTGACTTTGGAGGACAGGGGACCTATGGCTACACCTTC
TRBV6-5	NA	TRBD1	TRBJ1-3	CASSRSGTGLHF	TGTGCCAGCAGTAGATCCGGGACAGGGCTGCATTTT